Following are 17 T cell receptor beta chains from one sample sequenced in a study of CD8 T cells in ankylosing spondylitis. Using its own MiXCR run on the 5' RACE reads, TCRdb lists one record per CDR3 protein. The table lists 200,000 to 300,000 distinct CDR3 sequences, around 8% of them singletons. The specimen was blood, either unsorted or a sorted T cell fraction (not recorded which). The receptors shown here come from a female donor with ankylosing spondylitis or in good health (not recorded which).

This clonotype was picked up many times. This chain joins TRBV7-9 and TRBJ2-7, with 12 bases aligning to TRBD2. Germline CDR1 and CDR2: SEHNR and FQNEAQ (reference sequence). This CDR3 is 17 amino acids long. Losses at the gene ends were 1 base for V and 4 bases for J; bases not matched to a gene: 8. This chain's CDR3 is CASSLEGGLAGRYEQYF. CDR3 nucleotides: TGTGCCAGCAGCTTAGAGGGTGGACTAGCGGGACGGTACGAGCAGTACTTC.

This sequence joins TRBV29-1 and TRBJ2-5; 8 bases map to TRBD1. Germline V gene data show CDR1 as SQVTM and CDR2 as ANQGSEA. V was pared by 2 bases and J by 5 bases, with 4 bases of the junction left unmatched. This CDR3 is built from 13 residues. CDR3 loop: CSVEPQGAETQYF. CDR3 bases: TGCAGCGTTGAACCGCAGGGGGCCGAGACCCAGTACTTC.

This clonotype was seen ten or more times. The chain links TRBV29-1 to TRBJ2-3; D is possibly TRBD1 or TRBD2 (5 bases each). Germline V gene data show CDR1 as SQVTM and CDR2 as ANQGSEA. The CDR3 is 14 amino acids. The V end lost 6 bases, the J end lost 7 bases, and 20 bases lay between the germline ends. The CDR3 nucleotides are TGCAGCGTGCCTTCCCCGGGACGACAGAATACGCAGTATTTT. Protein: CSVPSPGRQNTQYF.

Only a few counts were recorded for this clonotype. The DNA of the CDR3 is TGTGCCAGCTCCTATCTCCTTGGGGGATCCAAAAACATTCAGTACTTC. It is translated as CASSYLLGGSKNIQYF. The chain uses TRBV7-2 and TRBJ2-4; D could derive from TRBD1 or TRBD2 (5 bases each). This CDR3 comprises 16 residues. Trimming took 8 bases from V and 2 from J, leaving 19 bases between them. The germline V gene has CDR1 SGHTA and CDR2 FQGNSA.

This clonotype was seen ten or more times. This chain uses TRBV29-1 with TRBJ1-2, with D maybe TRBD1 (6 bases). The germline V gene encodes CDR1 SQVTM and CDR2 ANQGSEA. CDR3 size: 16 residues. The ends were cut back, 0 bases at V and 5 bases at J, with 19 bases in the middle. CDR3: CSVEERTAGRLYGYTF. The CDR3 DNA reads TGCAGCGTTGAAGAGAGGACAGCAGGACGACTATATGGCTACACCTTC.

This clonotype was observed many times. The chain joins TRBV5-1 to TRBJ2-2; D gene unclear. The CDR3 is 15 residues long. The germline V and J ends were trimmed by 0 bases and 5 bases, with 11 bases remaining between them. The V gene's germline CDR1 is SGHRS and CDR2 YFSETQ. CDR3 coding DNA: TGCGCCAGCAGCTTGGGCCAGTTTGGGACCGGGGAGCTGTTTTTT. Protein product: CASSLGQFGTGELFF. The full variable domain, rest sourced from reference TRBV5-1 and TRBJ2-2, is KAGVTQTPRYLIKTRGQQVTLSCSPISGHRSVSWYQQTPGQGLQFLFEYFSETQRNKGNFPGRFSGRQFSNSRSEMNVSTLELGDSALYLCASSLGQFGTGELFFGEGSRLTVL.

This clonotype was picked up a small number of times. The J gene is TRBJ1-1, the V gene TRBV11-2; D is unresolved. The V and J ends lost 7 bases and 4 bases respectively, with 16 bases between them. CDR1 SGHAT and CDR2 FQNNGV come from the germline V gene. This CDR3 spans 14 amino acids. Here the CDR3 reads CASTSIRRGTEAFF. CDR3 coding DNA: TGTGCCAGCACCTCTATCCGACGAGGCACTGAAGCTTTCTTT.

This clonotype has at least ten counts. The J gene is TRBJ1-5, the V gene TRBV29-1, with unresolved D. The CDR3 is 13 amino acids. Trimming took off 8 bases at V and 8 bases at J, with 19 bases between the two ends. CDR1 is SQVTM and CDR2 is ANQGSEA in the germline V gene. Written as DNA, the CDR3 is TGCAGCATTATAGCGGGCCCGGCGGAGCCCCAGCATTTT. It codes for CSIIAGPAEPQHF.

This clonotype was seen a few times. Here the CDR3 reads CASRGKSGRIGGVWDEQFF. CDR3 DNA: TGTGCCAGCAGAGGAAAAAGCGGGAGGATTGGAGGGGTATGGGATGAGCAGTTCTTC. The rearrangement joins TRBV6-1 to TRBJ2-1, with 9 bases matching TRBD2. V was pared by 6 bases and J by 8 bases, with 23 bases of the junction left unmatched. The germline V gene encodes CDR1 MNHNS and CDR2 SASEGT. This CDR3 contains 19 residues.

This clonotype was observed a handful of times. CDR3 DNA sequence: TGTGCCAGCAGGGGATCACAGGGGGCGTATTCGTATGGCTACACCTTC. It encodes CASRGSQGAYSYGYTF. The V call is TRBV6-1, the J call TRBJ1-2, with 9 bases that match TRBD1. Trimming cost V 6 bases and J 5 bases; bases outside gene matches: 13. This CDR3 spans 16 amino acids. Per the germline V gene, CDR1 is MNHNS and CDR2 is SASEGT.

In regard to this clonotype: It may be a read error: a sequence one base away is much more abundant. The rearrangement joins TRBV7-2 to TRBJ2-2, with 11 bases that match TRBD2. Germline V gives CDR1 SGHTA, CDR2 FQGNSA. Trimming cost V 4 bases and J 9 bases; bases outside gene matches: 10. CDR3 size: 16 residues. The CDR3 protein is CASSSGTSGLTRELFF. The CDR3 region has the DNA TGTGCCAGCAGCTCCGGGACTAGCGGACTAACCAGGGAGCTGTTTTTT.

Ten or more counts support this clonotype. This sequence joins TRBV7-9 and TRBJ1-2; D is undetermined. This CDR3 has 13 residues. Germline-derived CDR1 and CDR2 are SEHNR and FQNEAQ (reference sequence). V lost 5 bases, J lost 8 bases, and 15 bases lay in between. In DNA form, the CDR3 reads TGTGCCAGCAGCCCGGCGGAGTGGGGAGGCTACACCTTC. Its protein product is CASSPAEWGGYTF.

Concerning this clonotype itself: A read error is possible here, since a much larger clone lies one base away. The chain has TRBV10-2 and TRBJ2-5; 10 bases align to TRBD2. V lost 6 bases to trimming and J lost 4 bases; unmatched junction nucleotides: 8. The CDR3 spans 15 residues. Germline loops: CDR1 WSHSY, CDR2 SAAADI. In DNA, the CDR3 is TGCGCCAGCAGGTCCTTAGCGGGAGGCCCAGAGACCCAGTACTTC. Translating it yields CASRSLAGGPETQYF.

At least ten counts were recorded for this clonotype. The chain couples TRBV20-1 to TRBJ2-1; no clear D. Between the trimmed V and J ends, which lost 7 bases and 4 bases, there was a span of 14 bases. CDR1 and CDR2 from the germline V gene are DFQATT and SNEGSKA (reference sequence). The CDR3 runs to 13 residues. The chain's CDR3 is CSVAVKSYNEQFF. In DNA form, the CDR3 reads TGCAGTGTGGCAGTAAAATCTTACAATGAGCAGTTCTTC.

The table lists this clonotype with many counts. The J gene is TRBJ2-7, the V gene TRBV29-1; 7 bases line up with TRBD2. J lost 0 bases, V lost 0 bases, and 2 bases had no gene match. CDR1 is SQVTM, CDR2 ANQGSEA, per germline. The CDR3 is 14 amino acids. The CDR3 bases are TGCAGCGTTGAAGATCCTAGCGGCTCCTACGAGCAGTACTTC. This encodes CSVEDPSGSYEQYF.

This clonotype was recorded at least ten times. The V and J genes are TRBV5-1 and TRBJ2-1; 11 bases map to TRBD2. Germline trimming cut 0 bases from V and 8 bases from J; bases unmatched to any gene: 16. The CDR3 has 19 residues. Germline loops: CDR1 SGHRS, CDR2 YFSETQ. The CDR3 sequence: CASSLDGASGRTLGDEQFF. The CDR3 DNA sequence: TGCGCCAGCAGCTTGGACGGGGCTAGCGGGAGGACCCTTGGCGATGAGCAGTTCTTC.

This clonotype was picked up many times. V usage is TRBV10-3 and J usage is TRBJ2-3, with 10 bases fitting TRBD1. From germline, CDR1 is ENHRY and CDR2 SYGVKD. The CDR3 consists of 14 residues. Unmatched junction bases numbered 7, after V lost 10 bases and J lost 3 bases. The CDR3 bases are TGTGCCACCAAGATGGACAGGGGGACAGATACGCAGTATTTT. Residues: CATKMDRGTDTQYF.